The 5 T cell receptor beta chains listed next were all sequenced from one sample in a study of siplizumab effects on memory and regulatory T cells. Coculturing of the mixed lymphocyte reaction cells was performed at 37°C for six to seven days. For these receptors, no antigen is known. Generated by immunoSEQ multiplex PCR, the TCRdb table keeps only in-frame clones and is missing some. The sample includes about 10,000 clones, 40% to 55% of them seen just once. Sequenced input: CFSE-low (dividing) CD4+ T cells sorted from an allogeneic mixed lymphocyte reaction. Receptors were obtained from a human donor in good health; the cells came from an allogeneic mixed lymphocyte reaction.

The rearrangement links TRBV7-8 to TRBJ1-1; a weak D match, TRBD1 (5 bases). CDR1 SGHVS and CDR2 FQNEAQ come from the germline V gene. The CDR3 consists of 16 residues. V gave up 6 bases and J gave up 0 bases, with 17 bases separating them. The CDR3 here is CASRKAARTLNTEAFF. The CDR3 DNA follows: TGTGCCAGCAGGAAAGCCGCCCGGACACTGAACACTGAAGCTTTCTTT.

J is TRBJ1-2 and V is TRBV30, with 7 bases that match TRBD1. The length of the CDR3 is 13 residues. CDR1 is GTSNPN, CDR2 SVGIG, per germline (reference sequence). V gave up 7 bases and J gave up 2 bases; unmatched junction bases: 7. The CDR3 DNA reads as TGTGCCTCGAGGACAGGAACCAACTATGGCTACACCTTC. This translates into CASRTGTNYGYTF. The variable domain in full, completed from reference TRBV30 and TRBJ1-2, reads SQTIHQWPATLVQPVGSPLSLECTVEGTSNPNLYWYRQAAGRGLQLLFYSVGIGQISSEVPQNLSASRPQDRQFILSSKKLLLSDSGFYLCASRTGTNYGYTFGSGTRLTVV.

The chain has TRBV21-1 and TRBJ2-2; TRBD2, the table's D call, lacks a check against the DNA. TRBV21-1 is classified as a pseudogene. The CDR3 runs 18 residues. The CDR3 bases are TGTGCCAGCAGCACCAAACCCGGGACTACCACGAACACCGGGGAGCTGTTTTTT. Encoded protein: CASSTKPGTTTNTGELFF.

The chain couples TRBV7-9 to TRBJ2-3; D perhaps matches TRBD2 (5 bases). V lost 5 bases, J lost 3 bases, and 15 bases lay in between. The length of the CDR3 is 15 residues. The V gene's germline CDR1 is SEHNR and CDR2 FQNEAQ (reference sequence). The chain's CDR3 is CASSQDRRVTDTQYF. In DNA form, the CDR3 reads TGTGCCAGCAGCCAAGATCGGCGGGTGACAGATACGCAGTATTTT.

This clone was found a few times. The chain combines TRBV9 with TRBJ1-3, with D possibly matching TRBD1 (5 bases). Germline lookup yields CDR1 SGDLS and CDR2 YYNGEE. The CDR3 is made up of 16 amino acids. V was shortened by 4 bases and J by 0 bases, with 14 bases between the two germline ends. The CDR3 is CASSTLQDYSGNTIYF. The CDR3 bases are TGTGCCAGCAGCACCCTACAGGACTACTCTGGAAACACCATATATTTT. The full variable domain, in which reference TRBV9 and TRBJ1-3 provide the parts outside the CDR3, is DSGVTQTPKHLITATGQRVTLRCSPRSGDLSVYWYQQSLDQGLQFLIQYYNGEERAKGNILERFSAQQFPDLHSELNLSSLELGDSALYFCASSTLQDYSGNTIYFGEGSWLTVV.